The 8 T cell receptor beta chains presented below share a single source sample, sequenced in a study of T cell changes during pregnancy in multiple sclerosis. The data were produced by immunoSEQ multiplex PCR, yet TCRdb's version contains in-frame clones alone and is incomplete. Here the sample spans around 61,000 clones, more than 75% being singletons. The sample here was peripheral blood, taken in the third trimester of pregnancy. Receptor source: a female donor in good health, enrolled as a control in a pregnancy study.

V is TRBV6-6 and J is TRBJ1-4; 8 positions agree with TRBD1. V trimming: 4 bases; J trimming: 7 bases; junction bases outside the gene matches: 8. The germline CDR1 and CDR2 sequences are MNHNY and SVGAGI (reference sequence). CDR3 length: 15 amino acids. The CDR3 sequence: CASSSATGASEKLFF. The CDR3 bases are TGTGCCAGCAGTTCCGCGACAGGGGCGAGTGAAAAACTGTTTTTT.

The gene calls are TRBV28 and TRBJ1-2; D is unresolved. In germline, CDR1 is MDHEN, CDR2 SYDVKM. The germline V and J ends were trimmed by 1 base and 6 bases, with 12 bases remaining between them. This CDR3 is built from 14 residues. The CDR3 is CASSLLREGHGYTF. In DNA form, the CDR3 reads TGTGCCAGCAGTTTATTACGGGAGGGTCATGGCTACACCTTC.

The chain couples TRBV5-1 to TRBJ2-5; 7 bases match TRBD1. The CDR3 has 14 residues. Germline V gene lookup returns CDR1 SGHRS and CDR2 YFSETQ. V lost 0 bases and J lost 4; bases outside the gene matches: 3. The CDR3 loop reads CASSLEGGGETQYF. CDR3 in DNA: TGCGCCAGCAGCTTGGAAGGGGGCGGAGAGACCCAGTACTTC.

This clone was counted a few times. The gene calls are TRBV30 and TRBJ1-1; 7 positions match TRBD1. CDR1 and CDR2 from the germline V gene are GTSNPN and SVGIG (reference sequence). The CDR3 is 13 residues long. With V trimmed by 2 bases and J by 6 bases, 6 bases remained unmatched. The CDR3 here is CAWSRPGQPEAFF. CDR3 sequence (DNA): TGTGCCTGGAGTCGCCCGGGACAGCCTGAAGCTTTCTTT.

V is TRBV4-1 and J is TRBJ2-3, with 12 bases matching TRBD2. The germline V gene has CDR1 MGHRA and CDR2 YSYEKL. The CDR3 has 17 amino acids. With V trimmed by 0 bases and J by 7 bases, 8 bases remained unmatched. CDR3 bases: TGCGCCAGCAGCCAAGATCACACTAGCGGGGGGCTGAATACGCAGTATTTT. This codes for CASSQDHTSGGLNTQYF.

The chain employs TRBV7-9 and TRBJ2-7, with D possibly matching TRBD1 (6 bases). Germline V gene sequence: CDR1 SEHNR, CDR2 FQNEAQ (reference sequence). Trimming cost V 3 bases and J 2 bases, with 11 bases left between them. The CDR3 runs to 14 residues. CDR3 protein: CASSLQTGTYEQYF. DNA of the CDR3: TGTGCCAGCAGCTTGCAGACAGGAACCTACGAGCAGTACTTC. Based on the CDR3 plus reference TRBV7-9 and TRBJ2-7, the full variable domain is DTGVSQNPRHKITKRGQNVTFRCDPISEHNRLYWYRQTLGQGPEFLTYFQNEAQLEKSRLLSDRFSAERPKGSFSTLEIQRTEQGDSAMYLCASSLQTGTYEQYFGPGTRLTVT.

The chain combines TRBV19 with TRBJ2-2, with 7 bases identical to TRBD1. After removal of 7 bases from V and 1 base from J, the junction contained 6 bases not matched to a gene. This CDR3 has 15 residues. Germline V gene sequence: CDR1 LNHDA, CDR2 SQIVND (reference sequence). The CDR3 sequence is CASMGDSLNTGELFF. CDR3 coding DNA: TGTGCCAGTATGGGGGACAGTCTGAACACCGGGGAGCTGTTTTTT.

The genes are TRBV7-6 and TRBJ2-3; the match to TRBD2 covers 14 bases. V shed 3 bases and J 0 bases; nucleotides not matched to a gene: 5. The CDR3 covers 18 residues. Germline lookup yields CDR1 SGHVS and CDR2 FNYEAQ. In DNA, the CDR3 is TGTGCCAGCAGCTTCGGGACTAGCGGGGGAGCTAGCACAGATACGCAGTATTTT. It translates to CASSFGTSGGASTDTQYF. Full variable domain (rest looked up from reference TRBV7-6 and TRBJ2-3): GAGVSQSPRYKVTKRGQDVALRCDPISGHVSLYWYRQALGQGPEFLTYFNYEAQQDKSGLPNDRFSAERPEGSISTLTIQRTEQRDSAMYRCASSFGTSGGASTDTQYFGPGTRLTVL.